This T cell receptor (beta chain) was documented in a study of CD8 T cells in Susac syndrome. General study results and limits: By the study's own acknowledgment, its TCR sequencing and HLA analysis included relatively few individuals.

V lost 3 bases, J lost 7 bases, and 11 bases stayed unmatched. This CDR3 region has 14 residues. Germline V lookup: CDR1 GTSNPN, CDR2 SVGIG (reference sequence). A word on this clonotype: Its specificity is not known.

Random hexamers were used to reverse transcribe about 0.5 to 1 ug of RNA. It was immunoSEQ multiplex PCR that amplified TCR beta CDR3 across 54 Vbeta and 13 Jbeta. TCRdb passed the immunoSEQ multiplex PCR reads through MiXCR, listing each CDR3 protein once. The sample includes tens of thousands of distinct CDR3 sequences, under 95% of them seen just once. High-throughput TCR beta sequencing covered peripheral CD8+ and CD4+ T cells. TEMRA cells were enriched by FACS, while CD8+ and CD4+ T cells were obtained through a negative isolation that was performed magnetically. Sequences were obtained from CD8+ T cells from PBMCs. The chain joins TRBV30 to TRBJ1-2; 7 nucleotides match TRBD1. This TCR came from a human donor in good health. CDR3 sequence reads: CAWSPRGGYFGYTF. The CDR3 nucleotides are TGTGCCTGGAGCCCCAGGGGGGGCTATTTTGGCTACACCTTC.